This T cell receptor (beta chain) was identified during a study of T cell repertoires in cytomegalovirus infection (dated by TCRdb to about 2019). For the wider study: Donor HLA type was relevant to the analysis, because carriage of CMV infection together with the matching HLA type was indicated by public TCR beta signatures.

Regarding this clonotype: Its antigen is still unknown. Base-call qualities are not available, and no considerably larger clone is one nucleotide away.

Results and caveats for the whole study, not just this receptor: The ex vivo response was dominated by HLA-C-restricted CMV-specific TCR beta clonotypes, and the single most frequent clonotype in two of eight donors was supplied by these HLA-C-restricted clonotypes. In both this cohort and an independent cohort of some 370 donors, the cumulative frequency of public TCR beta family members distinguished carriers of CMV infection plus the relevant HLA type.

The V and J ends are trimmed by 6 bases and 0 bases, leaving 17 bases between them. The CDR3 spans 16 residues, from the cysteine through the phenylalanine. The read is trimmed to its CDR3 DNA, 48 bases read in frame from base 1. According to the germline V gene (reference sequence), CDR1 reads MNHNY and CDR2 reads SVGAGI. These reads were obtained on an Illumina HiSeq 1500. In-frame beta chains were kept once TCRdb had trimmed the public reads at Q25 with fastp and called clones with MiXCR. Merged by CDR3 protein, the rows form single entries marked with the most common genes and DNA. The sample table holds approximately 180,000 distinct CDR3 sequences, of which about 18% were seen once. About 25% of the sample is taken by the ten largest.

The sequenced sample consisted of CD8+ T cells from PBMCs. The clonotype originates from a human donor in good health (CMV status not recorded). Some clones in this sample may be carry-over from other donors' samples. In this chain, TRBV6-6 is recombined with TRBJ1-1; no confident D gene assignment can be made. The sequenced DNA is TGTGCCAGCAGAGAACCATCTAAGGTGGTGAACACTGAAGCTTTCTTT. This codes for CASREPSKVVNTEAFF.